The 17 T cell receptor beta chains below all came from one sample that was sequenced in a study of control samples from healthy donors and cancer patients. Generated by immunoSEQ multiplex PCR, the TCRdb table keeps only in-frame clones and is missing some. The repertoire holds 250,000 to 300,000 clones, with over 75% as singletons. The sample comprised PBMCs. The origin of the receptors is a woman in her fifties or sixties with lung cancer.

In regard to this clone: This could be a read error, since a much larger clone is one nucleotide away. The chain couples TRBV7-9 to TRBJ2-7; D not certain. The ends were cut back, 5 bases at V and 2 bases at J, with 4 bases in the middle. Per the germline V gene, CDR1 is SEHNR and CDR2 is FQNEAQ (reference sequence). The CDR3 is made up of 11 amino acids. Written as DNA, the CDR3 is TGTGCCAGCAGCCCCGCCTACGAGCAGTACTTC. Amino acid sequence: CASSPAYEQYF.

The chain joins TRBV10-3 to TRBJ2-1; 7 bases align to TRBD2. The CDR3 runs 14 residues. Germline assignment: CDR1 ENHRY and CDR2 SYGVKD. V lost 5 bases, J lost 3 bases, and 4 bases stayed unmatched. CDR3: CAISRLANYNEQFF. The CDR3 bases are TGTGCCATCAGTAGACTAGCCAACTACAATGAGCAGTTCTTC.

The CDR3 coding sequence is TGCGCCAGCAGCCGGAAGACAGGGGGCACAGATACGCAGTATTTT. This codes for CASSRKTGGTDTQYF. The J gene is TRBJ2-3, the V gene TRBV5-1; 8 nucleotides line up with TRBD1. There are 15 residues in the CDR3. Germline CDR1 is SGHRS and CDR2 is YFSETQ. V was pared by 4 bases and J by 1 base, with 5 bases of the junction left unmatched.

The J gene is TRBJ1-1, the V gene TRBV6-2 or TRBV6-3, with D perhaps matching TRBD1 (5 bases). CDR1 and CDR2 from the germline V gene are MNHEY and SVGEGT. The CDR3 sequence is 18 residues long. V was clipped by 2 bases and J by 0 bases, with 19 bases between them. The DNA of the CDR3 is TGTGCCAGCAGTTACCTTCCGTTTCCGGGGGTTATGAACACTGAAGCTTTCTTT. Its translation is CASSYLPFPGVMNTEAFF.

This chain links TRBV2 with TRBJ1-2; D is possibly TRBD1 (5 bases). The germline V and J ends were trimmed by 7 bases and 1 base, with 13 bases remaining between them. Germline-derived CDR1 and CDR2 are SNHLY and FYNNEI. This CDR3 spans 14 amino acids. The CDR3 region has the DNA TGTGCCAGCAAGCCGAGGGGCAGTAACTATGGCTACACCTTC. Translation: CASKPRGSNYGYTF.

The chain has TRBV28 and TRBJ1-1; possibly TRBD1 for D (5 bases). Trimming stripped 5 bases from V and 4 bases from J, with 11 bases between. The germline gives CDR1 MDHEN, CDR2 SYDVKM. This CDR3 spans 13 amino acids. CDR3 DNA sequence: TGTGCCAGCAGTCTCCCCGGGACCACTGAAGCTTTCTTT. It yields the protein CASSLPGTTEAFF.

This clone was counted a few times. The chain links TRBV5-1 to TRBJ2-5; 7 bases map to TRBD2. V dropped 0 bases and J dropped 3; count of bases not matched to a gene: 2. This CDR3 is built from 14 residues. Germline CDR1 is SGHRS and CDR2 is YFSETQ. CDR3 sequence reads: CASSLATSEETQYF. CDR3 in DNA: TGCGCCAGCAGCTTGGCCACTAGCGAAGAGACCCAGTACTTC.

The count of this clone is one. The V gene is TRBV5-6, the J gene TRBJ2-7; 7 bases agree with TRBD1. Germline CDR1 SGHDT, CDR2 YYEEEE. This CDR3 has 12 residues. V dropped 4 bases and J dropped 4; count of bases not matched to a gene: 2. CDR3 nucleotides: TGTGCCAGCAGCCAGGGGGAGTACGAGCAGTACTTC. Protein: CASSQGEYEQYF.

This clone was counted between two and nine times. This CDR3 reads CASSPRGDTGELFF. CDR3 DNA: TGTGCCAGCTCACCACGAGGGGACACCGGGGAGCTGTTTTTT. This sequence joins TRBV18 and TRBJ2-2; either TRBD1 or TRBD2 may supply D (5 bases each). Trimming took off 1 base at V and 3 bases at J, with 6 bases between the two ends. In germline, CDR1 is KGHSH, CDR2 LQKENI. The CDR3 contains 14 residues.

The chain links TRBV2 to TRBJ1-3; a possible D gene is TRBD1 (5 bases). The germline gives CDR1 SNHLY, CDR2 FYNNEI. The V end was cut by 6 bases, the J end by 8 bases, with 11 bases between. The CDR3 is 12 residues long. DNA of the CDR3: TGTGCCAGCAGGCCGAGGGGATACACCATATATTTT. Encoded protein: CASRPRGYTIYF.

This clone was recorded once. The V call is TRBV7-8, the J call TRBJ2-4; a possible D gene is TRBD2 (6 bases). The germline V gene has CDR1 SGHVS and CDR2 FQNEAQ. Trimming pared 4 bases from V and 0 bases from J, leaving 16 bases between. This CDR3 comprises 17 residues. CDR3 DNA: TGTGCCAGCAGCTCAGGCAGGGACTCAATAGCCAAAAACATTCAGTACTTC. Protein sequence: CASSSGRDSIAKNIQYF.

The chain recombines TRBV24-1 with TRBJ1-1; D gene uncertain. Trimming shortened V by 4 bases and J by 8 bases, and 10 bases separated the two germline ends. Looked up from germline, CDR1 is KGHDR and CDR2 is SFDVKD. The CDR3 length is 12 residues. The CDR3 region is CATSEPGIEAFF. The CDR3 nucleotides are TGTGCCACCAGTGAACCGGGAATAGAAGCTTTCTTT.

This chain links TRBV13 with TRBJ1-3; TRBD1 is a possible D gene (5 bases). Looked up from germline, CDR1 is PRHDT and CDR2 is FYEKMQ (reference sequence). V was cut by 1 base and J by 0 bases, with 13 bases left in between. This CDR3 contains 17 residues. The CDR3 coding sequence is TGTGCCAGCAGCTTAGCCCCCCCAGGGAGCTCTGGAAACACCATATATTTT. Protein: CASSLAPPGSSGNTIYF.

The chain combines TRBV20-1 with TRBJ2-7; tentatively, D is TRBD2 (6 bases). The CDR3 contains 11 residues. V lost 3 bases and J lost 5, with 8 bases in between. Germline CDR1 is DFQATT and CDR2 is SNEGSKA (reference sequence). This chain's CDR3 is CSASLADEQYF. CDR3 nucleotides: TGCAGTGCTAGTTTAGCGGACGAGCAGTACTTC.

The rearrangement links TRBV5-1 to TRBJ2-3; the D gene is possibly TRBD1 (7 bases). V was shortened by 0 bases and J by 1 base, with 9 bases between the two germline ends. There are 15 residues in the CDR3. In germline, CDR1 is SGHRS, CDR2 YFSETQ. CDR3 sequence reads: CASSLGRGGTDTQYF. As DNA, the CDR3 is TGCGCCAGCAGCTTGGGCAGGGGGGGCACAGATACGCAGTATTTT.

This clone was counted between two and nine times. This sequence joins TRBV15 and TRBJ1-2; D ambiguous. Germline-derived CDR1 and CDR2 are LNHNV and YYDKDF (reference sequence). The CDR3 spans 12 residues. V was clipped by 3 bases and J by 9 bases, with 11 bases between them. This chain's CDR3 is CATSRDGARYTF. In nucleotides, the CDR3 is TGTGCCACCAGCAGGGACGGCGCCCGCTACACCTTC.

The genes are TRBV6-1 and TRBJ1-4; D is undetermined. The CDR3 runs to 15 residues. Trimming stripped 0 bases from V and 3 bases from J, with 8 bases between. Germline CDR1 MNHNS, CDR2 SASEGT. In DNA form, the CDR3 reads TGTGCCAGCAGTGAAGCGCTGGGGTCTAATGAAAAACTGTTTTTT. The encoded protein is CASSEALGSNEKLFF.